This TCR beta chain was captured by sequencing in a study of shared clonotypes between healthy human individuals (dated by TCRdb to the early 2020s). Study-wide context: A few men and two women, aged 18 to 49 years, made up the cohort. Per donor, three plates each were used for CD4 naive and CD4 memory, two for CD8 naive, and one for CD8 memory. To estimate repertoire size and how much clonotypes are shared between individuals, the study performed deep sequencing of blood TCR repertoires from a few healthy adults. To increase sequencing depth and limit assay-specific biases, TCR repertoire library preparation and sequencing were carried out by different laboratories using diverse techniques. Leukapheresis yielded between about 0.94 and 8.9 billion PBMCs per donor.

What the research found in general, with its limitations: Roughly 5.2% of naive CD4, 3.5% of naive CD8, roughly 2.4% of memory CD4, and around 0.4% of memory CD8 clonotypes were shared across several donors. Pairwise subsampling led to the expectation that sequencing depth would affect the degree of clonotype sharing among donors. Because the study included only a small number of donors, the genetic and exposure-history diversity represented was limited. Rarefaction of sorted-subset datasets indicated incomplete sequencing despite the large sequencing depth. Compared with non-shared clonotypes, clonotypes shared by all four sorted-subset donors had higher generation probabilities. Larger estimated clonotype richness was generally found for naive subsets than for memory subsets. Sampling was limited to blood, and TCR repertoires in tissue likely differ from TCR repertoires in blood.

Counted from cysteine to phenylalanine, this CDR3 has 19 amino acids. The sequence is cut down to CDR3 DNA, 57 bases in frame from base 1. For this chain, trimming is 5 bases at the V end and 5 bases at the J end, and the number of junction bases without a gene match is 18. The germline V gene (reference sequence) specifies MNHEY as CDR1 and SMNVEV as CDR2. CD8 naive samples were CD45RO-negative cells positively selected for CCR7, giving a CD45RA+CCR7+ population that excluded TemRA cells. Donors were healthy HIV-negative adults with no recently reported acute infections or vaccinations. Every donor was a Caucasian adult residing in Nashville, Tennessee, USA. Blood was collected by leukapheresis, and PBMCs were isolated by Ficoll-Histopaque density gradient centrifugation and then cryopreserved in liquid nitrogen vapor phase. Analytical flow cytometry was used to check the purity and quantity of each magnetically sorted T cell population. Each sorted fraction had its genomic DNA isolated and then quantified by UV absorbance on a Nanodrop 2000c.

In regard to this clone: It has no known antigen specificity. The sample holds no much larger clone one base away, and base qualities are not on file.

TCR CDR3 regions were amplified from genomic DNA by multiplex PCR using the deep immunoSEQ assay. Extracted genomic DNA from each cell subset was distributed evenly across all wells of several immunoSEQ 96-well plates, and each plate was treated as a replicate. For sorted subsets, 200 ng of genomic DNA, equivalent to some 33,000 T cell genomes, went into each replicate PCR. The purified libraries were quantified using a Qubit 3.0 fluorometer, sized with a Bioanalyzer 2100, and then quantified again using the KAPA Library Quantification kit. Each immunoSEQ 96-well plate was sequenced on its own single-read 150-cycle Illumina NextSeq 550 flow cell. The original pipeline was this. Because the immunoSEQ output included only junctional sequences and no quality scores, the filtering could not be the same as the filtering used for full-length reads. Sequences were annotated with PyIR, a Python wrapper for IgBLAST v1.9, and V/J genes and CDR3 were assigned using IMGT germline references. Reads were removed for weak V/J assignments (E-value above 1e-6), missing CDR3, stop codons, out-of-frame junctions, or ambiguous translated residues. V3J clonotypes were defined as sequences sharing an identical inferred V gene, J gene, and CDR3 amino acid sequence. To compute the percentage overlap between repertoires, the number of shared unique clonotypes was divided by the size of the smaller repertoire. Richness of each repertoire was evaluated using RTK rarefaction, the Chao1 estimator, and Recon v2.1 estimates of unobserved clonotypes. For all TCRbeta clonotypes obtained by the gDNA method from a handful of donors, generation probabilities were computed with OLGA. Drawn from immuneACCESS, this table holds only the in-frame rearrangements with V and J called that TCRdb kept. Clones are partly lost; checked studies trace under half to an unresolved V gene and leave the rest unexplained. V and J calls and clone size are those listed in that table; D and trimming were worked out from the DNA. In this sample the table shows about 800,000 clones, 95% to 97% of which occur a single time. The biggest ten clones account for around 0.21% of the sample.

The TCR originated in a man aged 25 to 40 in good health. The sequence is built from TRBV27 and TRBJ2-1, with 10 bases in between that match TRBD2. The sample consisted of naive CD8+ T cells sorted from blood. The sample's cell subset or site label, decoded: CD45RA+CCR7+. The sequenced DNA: TGTGCCAGCAGTCCCCGGCTAGCGGGAGAAATATCTCCACACAATGAGCAGTTCTTC. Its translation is CASSPRLAGEISPHNEQFF.